This is a list of T cell receptor beta chains from one sample in a study of CD4 T cell repertoires in COVID-19. Produced via immunoSEQ multiplex PCR; TCRdb's table is partial and in-frame only. The table has 20,000 to 30,000 clones, more than 85% seen once; the top ten hold roughly 0.65%. Specimen: circulating follicular helper CD4+ T cells (cTfh) from blood, collected before the COVID-19 pandemic. All receptors derive from a human donor who had COVID-19. Both conserved end residues are part of each CDR3. Fields, in order: clone size, D gene, J gene, V gene, CDR3 DNA, CDR3 protein. D genes are given only for firm matches. Where a row states a size, it is once, few, many or the class of an expanded clone; other rows omit it.

>-|TRBD1|TRBJ2-5|TRBV7-2
TGTGCCAGCAGCCAGGGGTCCAGGGGGGAGACCCAGTACTTC
CASSQGSRGETQYF
>-|-|TRBJ1-3|TRBV7-8
TGTGCCAGCAGCTTAGTGGGGGCCTCTGGAAACACCATATATTTT
CASSLVGASGNTIYF
>once|TRBD2|TRBJ2-4|TRBV11-2
TGTGCCAGCAGCTCGGGGGGGGGAAACATTCAGTACTTC
CASSSGGGNIQYF
>-|-|TRBJ1-5|TRBV28
TGTGCCAGCAGTGTTGTTGACGGGGAATATAGCAATCAGCCCCAGCATTTT
CASSVVDGEYSNQPQHF
>-|TRBD2|TRBJ2-3|TRBV5-4
TGTGCCAGCCAAGCTAGCGGGAGTGGGACGCAGTATTTT
CASQASGSGTQYF
>-|TRBD1|TRBJ2-3|TRBV28
TGTGCCAGCAGTTTAACTCAACAGGGGTCAAGGGCAGATACGCAGTATTTT
CASSLTQQGSRADTQYF
>-|TRBD1|TRBJ1-2|TRBV6-5
TGTGCCAGCAGTTACTCGAGACAGGGAAGTCAGGGTGGCTACACCTTC
CASSYSRQGSQGGYTF
>-|TRBD2|TRBJ2-1|TRBV11-2
TGTGCCAGCAGCCATAGCGGGAGGGCGGTTGAGCAGTTCTTC
CASSHSGRAVEQFF
>-|-|TRBJ2-3|TRBV28
TGTGCCAGCAGTATCAGAGACTCTAAATTCTTT
CASSIRDSKFF
>-|-|TRBJ1-1|TRBV19
TGTGCCAGTAGTCAGGGTAGGAACACTGAAGCTTTCTTT
CASSQGRNTEAFF
>once|TRBD1|TRBJ1-3|TRBV9
TGTGCCAGCAGCGCAGCGGAGGGGGCTAGAAACACCATATATTTT
CASSAAEGARNTIYF
>-|TRBD1|TRBJ2-3|TRBV5-1
TGCGCCAGCAGCTTGGCTCGACAGGGGAGCACAGATACGCAGTATTTT
CASSLARQGSTDTQYF
>-|TRBD1|TRBJ1-3|TRBV7-9
TGTGCCAGCAGCCGGGGACAGGGCCTCAGTGGAAACACCATATATTTT
CASSRGQGLSGNTIYF
>-|TRBD2|TRBJ2-7|TRBV4-2
TGTGCCAGCAGCCCAGAAACTAGCGGGGCCACCTACGAGCAGTACTTC
CASSPETSGATYEQYF
>once|TRBD1|TRBJ2-7|TRBV30
TGTGCCTGGAGTGTAGACAGGGCCTCAAGAAACGAGCAGTACTTC
CAWSVDRASRNEQYF
>-|TRBD1|TRBJ1-1|TRBV19
TGTGCCAGTAGTACGGGACAGGGGAAATTTGAAGCTTTCTTT
CASSTGQGKFEAFF
>once|-|TRBJ1-1|TRBV7-8
TGTGCCAGCAGTCACCAGGGGGAAGCTTTCTTT
CASSHQGEAFF
>-|-|TRBJ1-1|TRBV7-9
TGTGCCAGCAGCTTTTCCTCGGGGTACATGAACACTGAAGCTTTCTTT
CASSFSSGYMNTEAFF
>-|-|TRBJ2-5|TRBV11-3
TGTGCCAGCAGCTTAGGAGCGGAGACCCAGTACTTC
CASSLGAETQYF
>-|TRBD1|TRBJ1-2|TRBV20-1
TGCAGTGCCTCGACAGGGGGCACGGGCACCTTC
CSASTGGTGTF
>-|-|TRBJ1-1|TRBV16
TGTGCCAGCAGCCCCCAGATGAACACTGAAGCTTTCTTT
CASSPQMNTEAFF
>-|-|TRBJ1-2|TRBV6-5
TGTGCCAGCAGTTACTCCCCCACCGGGTACTATGGCTACACCTTC
CASSYSPTGYYGYTF
>-|TRBD2|TRBJ2-3|TRBV5-4
TGTGCCAGCAGCCCCAGACTAGCGGGCCCAGAAGCGACAGATACGCAGTATTTT
CASSPRLAGPEATDTQYF
>-|-|TRBJ1-2|TRBV28
TGTGCCAGCAGTACCCAGACAGCTCCATCTTTCTATGGCTACACCTTC
CASSTQTAPSFYGYTF
>-|TRBD1|TRBJ2-5|TRBV6-6
TGTGCCAGCAGTTATAGCGACAGGGCAGGGGGCCAGTACTTC
CASSYSDRAGGQYF
>-|-|TRBJ1-2|TRBV5-1
TGCGCCAGCAGCTTGGCCGGGCAGGGGCGGTGGGGCTACACCTTC
CASSLAGQGRWGYTF
>-|-|TRBJ1-6|TRBV6-6
TGTGCCAGCAGTTACTCGCGGGGCGATTCACCCCTCCACTTT
CASSYSRGDSPLHF
>-|-|TRBJ2-3|TRBV5-6
TGTGCCAGCAGCCCTAGCACAGATACGCAGTATTTT
CASSPSTDTQYF
>-|TRBD2|TRBJ2-5|TRBV5-1
TGCGCCAGCAGCGCGGGGACTAGCGGGGGGACCCAAAGGGCCCAGTACTTC
CASSAGTSGGTQRAQYF
>few|-|TRBJ2-3|TRBV11-1
TGTGCCAGCAGCCCAAGAACTACCCGCACAGATACGCAGTATTTT
CASSPRTTRTDTQYF
>few|-|TRBJ2-2|TRBV7-2
TGTGCCAGCAGCGTGACAGGAGTGGCCGGGGAGCTGTTTTTT
CASSVTGVAGELFF
>-|TRBD1|TRBJ2-2|TRBV5-8
TGTGCCAGCATCACTGTCGACAGGGCCACCGGGGAGCTGTTTTTT
CASITVDRATGELFF
>-|-|TRBJ1-2|TRBV5-1
TGCGCCAGCAGGGAAGGAGCTAACTATGGCTACACCTTC
CASREGANYGYTF
>-|-|TRBJ1-2|TRBV7-3
TGTGCCAGCAGCTTAGGGGGGTGGGACTATGGCTACACCTTC
CASSLGGWDYGYTF
>-|TRBD1|TRBJ2-5|TRBV9
TGTGCCAGCAGCGCTACAGGGGGCCGAGAGACCCAGTACTTC
CASSATGGRETQYF
>few|-|TRBJ1-4|TRBV7-9
TGTGCCAGCAGCGCCGGAGTGGCAACTAATGAAAAACTGTTTTTT
CASSAGVATNEKLFF